These 28 T cell receptor beta chains originate from one sample sequenced in a study of blood T cell repertoires in COVID-19. Sequenced by immunoSEQ multiplex PCR; TCRdb stores in-frame clones only, minus some. The sample records roughly 300,000 clones, about 86% being singletons. Sample: peripheral blood. These receptors were obtained from a woman aged 45-60 years with acute or convalescent COVID-19.

This clone was observed a few times. The chain combines TRBV19 with TRBJ2-3; tentatively, D is TRBD2 (6 bases). The V gene lost 2 bases and the J gene lost 9 bases, with 24 bases spanning the gap. Germline values: CDR1 LNHDA, CDR2 SQIVND (reference sequence). The CDR3 length is 17 residues. The CDR3 loop reads CASSIRIGTGPLGTQYF. The CDR3 nucleotides are TGTGCCAGTAGTATAAGAATTGGGACTGGTCCTTTAGGCACGCAGTATTTT.

The chain joins TRBV19 to TRBJ2-2; D call uncertain. Germline values: CDR1 LNHDA, CDR2 SQIVND (reference sequence). There are 15 residues in the CDR3. V was pared by 2 bases and J by 1 base, with 8 bases between. For the CDR3, the DNA is TGTGCCAGTAGTATATTCCCCCAGAACACCGGGGAGCTGTTTTTT. Residues: CASSIFPQNTGELFF.

This clone was seen once. The chain uses TRBV5-1 and TRBJ2-5; a possible D gene is TRBD2 (5 bases). Germline V gene lookup returns CDR1 SGHRS and CDR2 YFSETQ. The V end was cut by 4 bases, the J end by 2 bases, with 12 bases between. The CDR3 contains 14 residues. CDR3 sequence: CASSRGLSQETQYF. In DNA, the CDR3 is TGCGCCAGCAGCCGAGGACTGTCTCAAGAGACCCAGTACTTC.

The chain couples TRBV6-4 to TRBJ1-2; D remains unclear. The CDR3 runs to 13 residues. V was trimmed by 2 bases and J by 4 bases, leaving 8 bases between them. The V gene's germline CDR1 is MRHNA and CDR2 SNTAGT. CDR3 region: CASSDRGSYGYTF. The CDR3 DNA reads TGTGCCAGCAGTGACCGGGGATCCTATGGCTACACCTTC.

This clone has only one observation. As DNA, the CDR3 is TGCAGCTCCTCCTATGGACAGAAAACAGATACGCAGTATTTT. This gives the protein CSSSYGQKTDTQYF. The rearrangement uses TRBV29-1 and TRBJ2-3; TRBD1 is a possible D gene (6 bases). This CDR3 contains 14 residues. Germline loops: CDR1 SQVTM, CDR2 ANQGSEA. The V end was cut by 8 bases, the J end by 3 bases, with 18 bases between.

J is TRBJ2-5 and V is TRBV18; 10 nucleotides align to TRBD2. This CDR3 has 17 residues. With 3 bases clipped from V and 5 bases from J, the junction kept 12 bases outside the gene matches. Germline lookup yields CDR1 KGHSH and CDR2 LQKENI. The CDR3 region is CASSPVLSGRSSETQYF. The CDR3 DNA is TGTGCCAGCTCACCGGTTCTTAGCGGGAGGTCGTCCGAGACCCAGTACTTC. Filled out from reference TRBV18 and TRBJ2-5, the complete variable domain reads NAGVMQNPRHLVRRRGQEARLRCSPMKGHSHVYWYRQLPEEGLKFMVYLQKENIIDESGMPKERFSAEFPKEGPSILRIQQVVRGDSAAYFCASSPVLSGRSSETQYFGPGTRLLVL.

CDR3 amino acids: CATSDLEGPPYGYTF. The CDR3 DNA reads TGTGCCACCAGTGATTTGGAGGGCCCGCCCTATGGCTACACCTTC. The chain recombines TRBV24-1 with TRBJ1-2; no definite D call. Trimming shortened V by 0 bases and J by 4 bases, and 11 bases separated the two germline ends. Germline V gene lookup returns CDR1 KGHDR and CDR2 SFDVKD. The CDR3 contains 15 residues.

CDR3 coding DNA: TGTGCCAGCAGTGAATTCGCAGGGGTTTCCTACGAGCAGTACTTC. It translates to CASSEFAGVSYEQYF. V usage is TRBV6-1 and J usage is TRBJ2-7; D perhaps matches TRBD1 (6 bases). Germline V gene lookup returns CDR1 MNHNS and CDR2 SASEGT. Trimming stripped 2 bases from V and 1 base from J, with 12 bases between. The CDR3 has 15 amino acids.

Notes on this clone: Other DNA sequences from this sample encode an identical CDR3 as well. This sequence joins TRBV18 and TRBJ2-7, with 9 nucleotides matching TRBD1. Trimming at V came to 6 bases and at J to 4 bases, leaving 10 bases not matched to a gene. The length of the CDR3 is 15 residues. Germline V gene sequence: CDR1 KGHSH, CDR2 LQKENI. This CDR3 reads CASSPGQGIWYEQYF. DNA of the CDR3: TGTGCCAGCTCGCCCGGACAGGGGATTTGGTACGAGCAGTACTTC.

The V gene is TRBV5-5, the J gene TRBJ1-1; 7 positions match TRBD1. Germline V CDR1 and CDR2: SGHKS, YYEKEE (reference sequence). This CDR3 region has 14 residues. Unmatched junction bases numbered 2, after V lost 3 bases and J lost 0 bases. The CDR3 DNA follows: TGTGCCAGCAGCTCGACAGGGATGAACACTGAAGCTTTCTTT. Its protein is CASSSTGMNTEAFF.

The chain combines TRBV5-6 with TRBJ2-3; D may be TRBD2 (7 bases). Trimming cost V 4 bases and J 4 bases, with 13 bases left between them. CDR3 length: 14 amino acids. Per the germline V gene, CDR1 is SGHDT and CDR2 is YYEEEE. The chain's CDR3 is CASSGAGGPDTQYF. In nucleotides, the CDR3 is TGTGCCAGCAGCGGGGCCGGGGGGCCAGATACGCAGTATTTT.

The rearrangement joins TRBV11-2 to TRBJ2-1; D is unclear. Germline V gene data show CDR1 as SGHAT and CDR2 as FQNNGV. The CDR3 totals 15 residues. The ends were cut back, 0 bases at V and 6 bases at J, with 12 bases in the middle. CDR3 region: CASSLDLWAVNEQFF. The CDR3 region has the DNA TGTGCCAGCAGCTTAGATCTATGGGCAGTCAATGAGCAGTTCTTC. Variable domain in full (rest from reference TRBV11-2 and TRBJ2-1): EAGVAQSPRYKIIEKRQSVAFWCNPISGHATLYWYQQILGQGPKLLIQFQNNGVVDDSQLPKDRFSAERLKGVDSTLKIQPAKLEDSAVYLCASSLDLWAVNEQFFGPGTRLTVL.

This chain connects TRBV19 to TRBJ1-2; 8 bases agree with TRBD1. Trimming at V came to 5 bases and at J to 5 bases, leaving 4 bases not matched to a gene. Germline CDR1 reads LNHDA; CDR2 reads SQIVND (reference sequence). This CDR3 contains 13 residues. CDR3 bases: TGTGCCAGTAGTTTACAGGGGGTTTATGGCTACACCTTC. It specifies CASSLQGVYGYTF.

This clone was seen once. V gene TRBV5-1 combines with J gene TRBJ1-3; D is ambiguous. From germline, CDR1 is SGHRS and CDR2 YFSETQ. This CDR3 has 16 residues. Trimming took 0 bases from V and 0 from J, leaving 10 bases between them. This chain's CDR3 is CASSLVPGSSGNTIYF. CDR3 bases: TGCGCCAGCAGCTTGGTCCCGGGGAGCTCTGGAAACACCATATATTTT.

The V and J genes are TRBV5-1 and TRBJ2-2, with 8 bases fitting TRBD1. The J segment lost 5 bases and the V segment lost 0 bases, leaving 3 bases of the junction unmatched. The CDR3 length is 15 residues. Germline CDR1 is SGHRS and CDR2 is YFSETQ. The CDR3 here is CASSLGTGITGELFF. CDR3 in DNA: TGCGCCAGCAGCTTGGGGACAGGGATTACCGGGGAGCTGTTTTTT.

The chain employs TRBV5-1 and TRBJ1-4, with D maybe TRBD1 (6 bases). Trimming cost V 4 bases and J 5 bases, with 12 bases left between them. CDR3 length: 14 amino acids. The germline V gene has CDR1 SGHRS and CDR2 YFSETQ. The CDR3 is CASSPTGYNEKLFF. The CDR3 coding sequence is TGCGCCAGCAGCCCGACAGGCTACAATGAAAAACTGTTTTTT.

The genes are TRBV5-4 and TRBJ2-7; perhaps TRBD1 as D (7 bases). V was pared by 4 bases and J by 1 base, with 12 bases between. CDR1 SGHNT and CDR2 YYREEE come from the germline V gene (reference sequence). The CDR3 has 14 amino acids. CDR3 bases: TGTGCCAGCAGCCGGGGGACAGTATCCTACGAGCAGTACGTC. This encodes CASSRGTVSYEQYV.

The J gene is TRBJ1-2, the V gene TRBV5-1; D unresolved. Trimming removed 0 bases at V and 5 bases at J, with 5 bases between. The CDR3 is 12 residues long. The V gene's germline CDR1 is SGHRS and CDR2 YFSETQ. CDR3 region: CASSLDSYGYTF. The CDR3 nucleotides are TGCGCCAGCAGCTTGGACAGTTATGGCTACACCTTC.

Points on this clone: The identical CDR3 is also encoded by other nucleotide sequences in the sample. The chain has TRBV4-3 and TRBJ1-2; 8 positions match TRBD1. The germline V gene encodes CDR1 LGHNA and CDR2 YSLEER. The CDR3 has 13 residues. V shed 0 bases and J 8 bases; nucleotides not matched to a gene: 2. The CDR3 DNA reads TGCGCCAGCAGCCAAGAGACAGGGGACGGCTACACCTTC. It is translated as CASSQETGDGYTF.

The J gene is TRBJ1-1, the V gene TRBV3-1 (or the pseudogene TRBV3-2); possible D gene TRBD1, 5 bases. CDR3 length equals 14 residues. CDR1 is LGHDT, CDR2 YNNKEL, per germline (reference sequence). Trimming shortened V by 6 bases and J by 5 bases, and 16 bases separated the two germline ends. The CDR3, as DNA: TGTGCCAGCAGACTCAGGGAGGGGAGGACTGAAGCTTTCTTT. Its protein is CASRLREGRTEAFF.

This rearrangement joins TRBV12-3 or TRBV12-4 to TRBJ2-7; possibly TRBD1 for D (5 bases). V was shortened by 6 bases and J by 3 bases, with 9 bases between the two germline ends. The length of the CDR3 is 12 residues. Here the CDR3 DNA reads TGTGCCAGCAGCATCGACAGCTACGAGCAGTACTTC. Amino acids: CASSIDSYEQYF.

The J gene is TRBJ2-7, the V gene TRBV18, with 11 bases fitting TRBD2. The CDR3 has 16 amino acids. CDR1 and CDR2 from the germline V gene are KGHSH and LQKENI. V trimming: 4 bases; J trimming: 5 bases; junction bases outside the gene matches: 10. The DNA for the CDR3 is TGTGCCAGCTCACAATCGGGGGGGACTAGCGGCAACGAGCAGTACTTC. It specifies CASSQSGGTSGNEQYF.

V usage is TRBV5-1 and J usage is TRBJ1-2, with 7 bases matching TRBD1. V lost 4 bases, J lost 7 bases, and 10 bases stayed unmatched. The CDR3 is 14 amino acids. CDR1 is SGHRS, CDR2 YFSETQ, per germline. The CDR3, as DNA: TGCGCCAGCAGCCCACCAGAGGGGGCGAGTGGCTACACCTTC. Translation: CASSPPEGASGYTF.

The chain is built from TRBV9 and TRBJ2-6, with D perhaps TRBD2 (6 bases). With 6 bases removed from V and 0 bases from J, the gap between germline ends came to 16 bases. Germline V CDR1 and CDR2: SGDLS, YYNGEE. The CDR3 is made up of 17 amino acids. CDR3 residues: CASTMTSTSSGANVLTF. CDR3 nucleotides: TGTGCCAGCACCATGACTAGTACGAGCTCTGGGGCCAACGTCCTGACTTTC.

V usage is TRBV10-1 and J usage is TRBJ2-2; the D gene is possibly TRBD1 (5 bases). The V and J ends lost 5 bases and 7 bases respectively, with 8 bases between them. Germline CDR1 and CDR2: WNHNN and SYGVQD (reference sequence). This CDR3 is 12 amino acids long. The CDR3 region has the DNA TGCGCCAGCAGTCCAGGGTACGGGGAGCTGTTTTTT. Its protein product is CASSPGYGELFF.

This sequence joins TRBV19 and TRBJ1-1, with TRBD1 matching 11 bases. The CDR3 loop spans 14 amino acids. Germline V gene lookup returns CDR1 LNHDA and CDR2 SQIVND (reference sequence). Trimming cost V 9 bases and J 4 bases; bases outside gene matches: 7. CDR3 DNA sequence: TGTGCCAGGACGACCGGGACAGGGGGCACTGAAGCTTTCTTT. This sequence encodes CARTTGTGGTEAFF.

The V call is TRBV6-2 or TRBV6-3, the J call TRBJ2-5, with a possible D match to TRBD2 (7 bases). This CDR3 spans 14 amino acids. Germline V gene sequence: CDR1 MNHEY, CDR2 SVGEGT. Between the trimmed V and J ends, which lost 1 base and 5 bases, there was a span of 11 bases. The CDR3 coding sequence is TGTGCCAGCAGTTACTGGGGGGGCGCGGAGACCCAGTACTTC. Translating gives CASSYWGGAETQYF.

The genes are TRBV30 and TRBJ1-2, with 7 bases lining up with TRBD1. The CDR3 totals 14 residues. V lost 2 bases and J lost 5; bases outside the gene matches: 8. Germline CDR1 reads GTSNPN; CDR2 reads SVGIG (reference sequence). CDR3 DNA sequence: TGTGCCTGGAGTCTTCAGGGGGGATTTTATGGCTACACCTTC. This codes for CAWSLQGGFYGYTF. The whole variable domain, filled in from reference TRBV30 and TRBJ1-2, reads SQTIHQWPATLVQPVGSPLSLECTVEGTSNPNLYWYRQAAGRGLQLLFYSVGIGQISSEVPQNLSASRPQDRQFILSSKKLLLSDSGFYLCAWSLQGGFYGYTFGSGTRLTVV.